This T cell receptor beta chain was identified in a study of molecular identifiers for immune sequencing clone quantification (dated by TCRdb to the late 2010s). Regarding the research as a whole: For a replicate experiment, RNA from roughly 20,000 or 100,000 naive CD8 T cells was divided into five aliquots, and four of the five aliquots were sequenced. CD8 T cells were used in a methods study to benchmark molecular-identifier clustering-based TCR repertoire sequencing (MIDCIRS) and TCR RNA copy counting.

The study at large found these results: Naive libraries contained spiked-in Jurkat TCR RNA (more than 9 copies' worth), which is not part of the donor repertoire. Spiked-in Jurkat TCR RNA equal to a single cell's worth was reported to be detectable even within 1,100,000 naive CD8 T cells. Highly expanded clone sizes could be underestimated because identical TCR molecules may share a barcode. In CMV-specific effector cells, over 99% of molecules were held by clones above 20 RNA copies, whereas under 1% of molecules were held by such clones in naive cells. When barcode sub-clustering was omitted, TCR diversity was inflated by chimeric consensus sequences, with chimeras reaching as high as 47%. Modeling estimated about 3 recovered TCR RNA copies per cell, compared with about 9.3 by digital PCR, which implies around 30% capture efficiency.

This clonotype showed up just once. Its antigen remains unidentified. A much larger clone lies one base from this, so it may be a read error. To prepare the library, PCR was applied. This sample was sequenced with a NextSeq 500. Bulk TCR libraries were prepared as previously described, using TCR primers listed in Table S5. The Qiagen AllPrep DNA/RNA kit was used to purify total RNA. Before analysis, reads from multiple sequencing runs of one library were combined. The published analysis was carried out like this. Reads were retained only if an exact TCR constant sequence was present, and the retained reads were trimmed to 150 nt and grouped according to their 12-nt molecular barcodes. Reads in each barcode group were sub-clustered using a 15% Levenshtein threshold, and a quality-weighted consensus sequence was built for each RNA molecule. Non-functional sequences were discarded, and so were lower-count sequences lying one edit away from another sequence. Based on a fit of two negative binomial distributions, barcode sub-clusters having less than 20% of the maximum read count were discarded. TCRdb reprocessing: public reads trimmed at Q25 with fastp, clones called with MiXCR, in-frame beta chains kept. Rows with one shared CDR3 protein collapse into an entry with the most common genes and DNA. TCRdb's processing, not the authors', yielded these V and J calls. This sample holds hundreds of thousands of distinct CDR3 sequences; roughly 24% were observed only once. About 0.7% of the sample is taken by the ten largest.

CDR1 SGHVS and CDR2 FQNEAQ are derived from the germline V gene. The CDR3 sequence holds 18 residues, the cysteine and phenylalanine included. Kept here is only the CDR3 DNA, which spans 54 bases and is read in frame from base 1. Libraries of naive CD8 T cells were generated from about 19,000 to 1,100,000 sorted cells, with 10%, 30% or 50% of the purified RNA used. Naive CD8 T cells, defined as CD8+CD4-CCR7+CD45RA+, were FACS-sorted into RLT Plus buffer on a BD FACSAria II. Roughly nine TCR copies' worth of Jurkat RNA were spiked into roughly 19,000-1,000,000 naive CD8 T cell samples to test detection sensitivity. CD8 T cells were enriched using RosetteSep CD8+ T Cell Enrichment Cocktail and Ficoll-Paque, and the enriched cells then underwent ACK red cell lysis.

The chain is made from TRBV7-8 and TRBJ2-5, and TRBD2 matches 10 of the central bases. The TCR originated in a human donor in good health. Some libraries in this study had Jurkat cell RNA spiked in. The source material was naive CD8+ T cells from blood, with Jurkat cell RNA spiked in. The sample's cell subset or site label, in plain terms: FACS-sorted CD8+CD4-CCR7+CD45RA+ naive T cells. The DNA reads as follows: TGTGCCAGCAGCCTCATGAGCCTAGCGGGGGCGTACCAAGAGCCCCAGTACTTC. Its amino acids are CASSLMSLAGAYQEPQYF.